Listed here are 5 T cell receptor beta chains from one sample, sequenced in a study of human T cells and chemical hapten exposure. TCRdb itself ran the RACE reads through MiXCR, one entry per CDR3 protein. The sample includes some 180,000 distinct CDR3 sequences, about a fifth of them seen just once. Sample time point: patch test 1, 2 weeks after DPC sensitization. Treatment defined: therapeutic diphenylcyclopropenone sensitization with weekly scalp DPC. Source: whole blood, taken in connection with sensitization to the hapten diphenylcyclopropenone (DPC). These receptors all come from a woman aged 45-60 years with alopecia areata. Some clones in this sample may be carry-over from other donors' samples.

This clonotype was observed many times. This chain joins TRBV5-1 and TRBJ2-1, with D maybe TRBD2 (5 bases). Germline values: CDR1 SGHRS, CDR2 YFSETQ. This CDR3 comprises 14 residues. Trimming took off 4 bases at V and 5 bases at J, with 13 bases between the two ends. This CDR3 reads CASSVGPGDNEQFF. In nucleotides, the CDR3 is TGCGCCAGCAGCGTCGGACCCGGGGACAATGAGCAGTTCTTC.

The V call is TRBV5-1, the J call TRBJ2-6, with TRBD2 matching over 14 bases. V shed 2 bases and J 0 bases; nucleotides not matched to a gene: 4. This CDR3 contains 19 residues. Per the germline V gene, CDR1 is SGHRS and CDR2 is YFSETQ. Written as DNA, the CDR3 is TGCGCCAGCAGCTTCGGACTAGCGGGAGGTTCCTCTGGGGCCAACGTCCTGACTTTC. Translation gives CASSFGLAGGSSGANVLTF.

The J gene is TRBJ1-5, the V gene TRBV5-6, with unresolved D. This CDR3 is built from 13 residues. Germline CDR1 and CDR2: SGHDT and YYEEEE. The germline V and J ends were trimmed by 6 bases and 10 bases, with 17 bases remaining between them. CDR3 coding DNA: TGTGCCAGCATCCCCGACGAGCTGGCTCCCCAGCATTTT. Translating gives CASIPDELAPQHF.

This clonotype has only a few counts. This CDR3 is CASSFQRGDTEAFF. Written as DNA, the CDR3 is TGTGCCAGCAGCTTCCAGAGGGGTGACACTGAAGCTTTCTTT. This chain connects TRBV3-1 to TRBJ1-1, with D possibly matching TRBD1 (5 bases). Germline CDR1 reads LGHDT; CDR2 reads YNNKEL (reference sequence). CDR3 length equals 14 residues. The V gene lost 5 bases and the J gene lost 3 bases, with 13 bases spanning the gap.

The chain recombines TRBV28 with TRBJ2-7, with 9 bases that match TRBD2. CDR3 length: 14 residues. V lost 5 bases, J lost 2 bases, and 4 bases stayed unmatched. CDR1 MDHEN and CDR2 SYDVKM come from the germline V gene. The CDR3 coding sequence is TGTGCCAGCAGTGAGGGCGGGAGGGCCTACGAGCAGTACTTC. Translation gives CASSEGGRAYEQYF.